These T cell receptor beta chains were read from a single sample in a study of cytomegalovirus exposure and HLA in healthy donors. Some clones are missing from TCRdb's copy, which holds only in-frame ones; the method was immunoSEQ multiplex PCR. In the table there are roughly 140,000 clones, about 76% of which are singletons. Input material: PBMCs. The receptors here all came from a human donor in good health. The CDR3 runs from the conserved cysteine through the conserved F or W. D genes are given only for firm matches. Not all rows give a size; the values are once, few, many and, for expanded clones, a class.

j_gene: TRBJ1-5; abundance: -; d_gene: -; v_gene: TRBV30; CDR3nt: TGTGCCTGGAGCACAGCGCGGGGTCAGCCCCAGCATTTT; CDR3aa: CAWSTARGQPQHF
j_gene: TRBJ2-1; abundance: -; d_gene: TRBD2; v_gene: TRBV5-1; CDR3nt: TGCGCCAGCAGCTCCCGGATAGCGGGGGGTGATGAGCAGTTCTTC; CDR3aa: CASSSRIAGGDEQFF
j_gene: TRBJ1-4; abundance: once; d_gene: -; v_gene: TRBV29-1; CDR3nt: TGCAGCGTCCAGAGACGGACGGGGGATAATGAAAAACTGTTTTTT; CDR3aa: CSVQRRTGDNEKLFF
j_gene: TRBJ1-1; abundance: few; d_gene: -; v_gene: TRBV18; CDR3nt: TGTGCCAGCTCACCAGGCTCACGATGGTCTGAAGCTTTCTTT; CDR3aa: CASSPGSRWSEAFF
j_gene: TRBJ2-2; abundance: -; d_gene: -; v_gene: TRBV27; CDR3nt: TGTGCCAGCAGTTTATCCCACAGTGTTAACACCGGGGAGCTGTTTTTT; CDR3aa: CASSLSHSVNTGELFF
j_gene: TRBJ1-4; abundance: -; d_gene: -; v_gene: TRBV25-1; CDR3nt: TGTGCCAGCAGTCCCGGTGAAAAACTGTTTTTT; CDR3aa: CASSPGEKLFF
j_gene: TRBJ2-1; abundance: -; d_gene: TRBD2; v_gene: TRBV5-1; CDR3nt: TGCGCCAGCAGCTCGACTAGCGGGAGTTACAATGAGCAGTTCTTC; CDR3aa: CASSSTSGSYNEQFF
j_gene: TRBJ2-5; abundance: -; d_gene: TRBD2; v_gene: TRBV7-6; CDR3nt: TGTGCCAGCAGCTTTTTGGGGGGGGAAGAGACCCAGTACTTC; CDR3aa: CASSFLGGEETQYF
j_gene: TRBJ1-5; abundance: -; d_gene: -; v_gene: TRBV20-1; CDR3nt: TGCAGTGTTCGTACAGGTCAGCCCCAGCATTTT; CDR3aa: CSVRTGQPQHF
j_gene: TRBJ1-4; abundance: -; d_gene: -; v_gene: TRBV4-3; CDR3nt: TGCGCCAGCAGCTCAGGCGGGAAAGAGAAACCCGAAAAACTGTTTTTT; CDR3aa: CASSSGGKEKPEKLFF
j_gene: TRBJ2-7; abundance: -; d_gene: -; v_gene: TRBV6-6; CDR3nt: TGTGCCAGCAGTTACCGGAGGGCCACGAAGTCCTACGAGCAGTACTTC; CDR3aa: CASSYRRATKSYEQYF
j_gene: TRBJ1-1; abundance: -; d_gene: TRBD1; v_gene: TRBV5-5; CDR3nt: TGTGCCAGCAGCTTCCAATGGGGACAGGGGGGGAACACTGAAGCTTTCTTT; CDR3aa: CASSFQWGQGGNTEAFF
j_gene: TRBJ2-7; abundance: few; d_gene: TRBD1; v_gene: TRBV19; CDR3nt: TGTGCCAGTAGTATAGGACAGGGTTCCGAGCAGTACTTC; CDR3aa: CASSIGQGSEQYF
j_gene: TRBJ1-1; abundance: -; d_gene: -; v_gene: TRBV6-5; CDR3nt: TGTGCCAGCAGTTACTTACAGGGTACCACTGAAGCTTTCTTT; CDR3aa: CASSYLQGTTEAFF
j_gene: TRBJ1-1; abundance: -; d_gene: TRBD1; v_gene: TRBV28; CDR3nt: TGTGCCAGCAGCAGGACAGGCTCGGGGGCCGAAGCTTTCTTT; CDR3aa: CASSRTGSGAEAFF
j_gene: TRBJ2-1; abundance: -; d_gene: -; v_gene: TRBV5-1; CDR3nt: TGCGCCAGCAGCTTCTGGAGGGATTACAATGAGCAGTTCTTC; CDR3aa: CASSFWRDYNEQFF
j_gene: TRBJ2-2; abundance: many; d_gene: TRBD2; v_gene: TRBV5-4; CDR3nt: TGTGCCAGCAGCTTGTTGGCGTCCGCGGGAGGGTACACCGGGGAGCTGTTTTTT; CDR3aa: CASSLLASAGGYTGELFF
j_gene: TRBJ2-4; abundance: -; d_gene: -; v_gene: TRBV4-2; CDR3nt: TGTGCCAGCAGCCAAGGGGACCGTTTTAGCGGAGAAAACATTCAGTACTTC; CDR3aa: CASSQGDRFSGENIQYF
j_gene: TRBJ2-7; abundance: few; d_gene: -; v_gene: TRBV20-1; CDR3nt: TGCAGTGCTAGAGATATGCGCGAGCAGTACTTC; CDR3aa: CSARDMREQYF
j_gene: TRBJ2-2; abundance: few; d_gene: TRBD2; v_gene: TRBV27; CDR3nt: TGTGCCAGCAGTTTCGCGGGGGCCGGGGAGCTGTTTTTT; CDR3aa: CASSFAGAGELFF
j_gene: TRBJ2-7; abundance: -; d_gene: TRBD2; v_gene: TRBV6-5; CDR3nt: TGTGCCAGCAAGGGGGTAGCGGGAGTTTCTGAGCAGTACTTC; CDR3aa: CASKGVAGVSEQYF
j_gene: TRBJ2-5; abundance: -; d_gene: -; v_gene: TRBV11-1; CDR3nt: TGTGCCAGCAGCCTACTAGTGCGAGAGACCCAGTACTTC; CDR3aa: CASSLLVRETQYF
j_gene: TRBJ2-7; abundance: -; d_gene: TRBD1; v_gene: TRBV27; CDR3nt: TGTGCCAGCAGCCCCCCGACAGGGGGAATGGGCGAGCAGTACTTC; CDR3aa: CASSPPTGGMGEQYF
j_gene: TRBJ1-5; abundance: -; d_gene: -; v_gene: TRBV7-2; CDR3nt: TGTGCCAGCAGCCCAACAGGACAGAGCCATCAGCCCCAGCATTTC; CDR3aa: CASSPTGQSHQPQHF
j_gene: TRBJ1-1; abundance: -; d_gene: -; v_gene: TRBV19; CDR3nt: TGTGCCAGTAGTCTGCGGACAGCTAACACTGAAGCTTTCTTT; CDR3aa: CASSLRTANTEAFF
j_gene: TRBJ2-1; abundance: -; d_gene: -; v_gene: TRBV4-2; CDR3nt: TGTGCCAGCAGCCAATCCGGGCGGGACTTTAACAATGAGCAGTTCTTC; CDR3aa: CASSQSGRDFNNEQFF
j_gene: TRBJ1-2; abundance: once; d_gene: -; v_gene: TRBV6-6; CDR3nt: TGTGCCAGCAGCTCCGGACAGCTCTATGGCTACACCTTC; CDR3aa: CASSSGQLYGYTF
j_gene: TRBJ2-5; abundance: -; d_gene: -; v_gene: TRBV28; CDR3nt: TGTGCCAGCAGTTTACCCCCTTCGGACTTGGGGACCCAGTACTTC; CDR3aa: CASSLPPSDLGTQYF